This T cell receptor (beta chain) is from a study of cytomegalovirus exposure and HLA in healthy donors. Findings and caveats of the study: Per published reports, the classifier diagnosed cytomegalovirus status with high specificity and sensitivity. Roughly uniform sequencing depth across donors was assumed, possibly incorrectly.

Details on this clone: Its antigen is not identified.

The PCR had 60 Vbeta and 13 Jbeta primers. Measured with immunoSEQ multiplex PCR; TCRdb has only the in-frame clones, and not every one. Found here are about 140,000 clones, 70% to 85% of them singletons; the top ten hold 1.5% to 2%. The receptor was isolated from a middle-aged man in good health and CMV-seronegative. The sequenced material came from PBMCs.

Written as DNA, the CDR3 is TGTGCCAGCAGTGAAGATCCAGGGGTTACCGGGGAGCTGTTTTTT. It is translated as CASSEDPGVTGELFF. V gene TRBV2 combines with J gene TRBJ2-2; perhaps TRBD1 as D (6 bases). This CDR3 region has 15 residues. Germline CDR1 and CDR2: SNHLY and FYNNEI. The V and J ends lost 1 base and 5 bases respectively, with 11 bases between them.